A single sample is the source of the 15 T cell receptor beta chains below, sequenced in a study of early T cells in non-severe SARS-CoV-2 infection. TCRdb reanalysed the 5' RACE reads using MiXCR and keeps one entry per CDR3 protein. Of fewer than 40,000 distinct CDR3 sequences detected, 5% to 7% appear once; the ten largest clones hold around 6.1%. The sequencing input was whole blood. Receptor source: an adult who was a healthcare worker with PCR-confirmed SARS-CoV-2 infection or an uninfected control (not recorded which).

This clonotype has just a few counts. The chain combines TRBV12-3 or TRBV12-4 with TRBJ1-2; maybe TRBD1 (6 bases). This CDR3 has 14 residues. The V and J ends lost 6 bases and 0 bases respectively, with 11 bases between them. This CDR3 is CASSFGQTNYGYTF. The CDR3 nucleotides are TGTGCCAGCAGCTTTGGACAGACTAACTATGGCTACACCTTC.

For this clonotype: At one end, the junction sequence differs from germline, possibly due to a read error. The chain has TRBV29-1 and TRBJ2-3, with unresolved D. The CDR3 runs to 11 residues. Germline assignment: CDR1 SQVTM and CDR2 ANQGSEA. The CDR3 region is CGVGWTDTQYF. The DNA for the CDR3 is TGCGGCGTTGGCTGGACAGATACGCAGTATTTT.

This clonotype has ten or more counts. The chain combines TRBV13 with TRBJ1-1, with D maybe TRBD1 (5 bases). V was shortened by 3 bases and J by 0 bases, with 8 bases between the two germline ends. The V gene's germline CDR1 is PRHDT and CDR2 FYEKMQ (reference sequence). The CDR3 extends over 14 amino acids. In DNA, the CDR3 is TGTGCCAGCAGCTTTTTACAGGTGAACACTGAAGCTTTCTTT. Its translation is CASSFLQVNTEAFF. Drawing the rest from reference TRBV13 and TRBJ1-1, the complete variable domain is AAGVIQSPRHLIKEKRETATLKCYPIPRHDTVYWYQQGPGQDPQFLISFYEKMQSDKGSIPDRFSAQQFSDYHSELNMSSLELGDSALYFCASSFLQVNTEAFFGQGTRLTVV.

This clonotype has just a few counts. The chain couples TRBV20-1 to TRBJ2-2; a weak D match, TRBD2 (5 bases). The CDR3 runs to 14 residues. The V gene's germline CDR1 is DFQATT and CDR2 SNEGSKA (reference sequence). Trimming removed 0 bases from V and 5 bases from J, with 10 bases in between. CDR3 in amino acids: CSARDLASTGELFF. The CDR3 nucleotides read TGCAGTGCTAGAGACTTAGCGAGTACCGGGGAGCTGTTTTTT.

The chain combines TRBV6-1 with TRBJ2-7, with D perhaps given as TRBD1 or TRBD2 (5 bases each). V dropped 7 bases and J dropped 0 bases, with 16 bases sitting between them. The CDR3 runs to 15 residues. The germline CDR1 and CDR2 sequences are MNHNS and SASEGT. The CDR3 DNA follows: TGTGCCAGCAATGTCGCCGGGACCCACTCCTACGAGCAGTACTTC. Protein product: CASNVAGTHSYEQYF.

This clonotype appeared a few times. The V call is TRBV6-2 or TRBV6-3, the J call TRBJ2-1; 10 positions match TRBD2. J gave up 3 bases and V 6 bases, and 8 bases lay outside the gene matches. The V gene's germline CDR1 is MNHEY and CDR2 SVGEGT. CDR3 length: 16 residues. In nucleotides, the CDR3 is TGTGCCAGCAGCAGAAGGACTAGCGGAGACTACAATGAGCAGTTCTTC. It specifies CASSRRTSGDYNEQFF.

This clonotype has a count of ten or more. The rearrangement joins TRBV11-2 to TRBJ2-1, with 14 bases aligning to TRBD2. CDR3 length: 16 amino acids. Germline V gives CDR1 SGHAT, CDR2 FQNNGV. Unmatched junction bases numbered 10, after V lost 5 bases and J lost 10 bases. CDR3 sequence (DNA): TGTGCCAGCAGCATGACCGGGACTAGCGGGAGAAACGAGCAGTTCTTC. Translated: CASSMTGTSGRNEQFF.

Many counts were recorded for this clonotype. The rearrangement links TRBV19 to TRBJ2-5; possible D gene TRBD1, 6 bases. The CDR3 sequence is 13 residues long. Germline V lookup: CDR1 LNHDA, CDR2 SQIVND (reference sequence). Trimming shortened V by 3 bases and J by 7 bases, and 12 bases separated the two germline ends. The CDR3 region is CASSMAGVVTQYF. The CDR3 DNA follows: TGTGCCAGTAGTATGGCAGGGGTGGTGACCCAGTACTTC. The full variable domain, rest sourced from reference TRBV19 and TRBJ2-5, is DGGITQSPKYLFRKEGQNVTLSCEQNLNHDAMYWYRQDPGQGLRLIYYSQIVNDFQKGDIAEGYSVSREKKESFPLTVTSAQKNPTAFYLCASSMAGVVTQYFGPGTRLLVL.

This clonotype occurred many times. This sequence joins TRBV9 and TRBJ1-1; D is unclear. CDR1 and CDR2 (germline): SGDLS, YYNGEE. Trimming left V 0 bases short and J 1 base short, with 4 bases between. The CDR3 is made up of 13 amino acids. For the CDR3, the DNA is TGTGCCAGCAGCGTAGAGGAGAACACTGAAGCTTTCTTT. This encodes CASSVEENTEAFF.

This clonotype has only a few counts. J is TRBJ2-2 and V is TRBV5-1; 8 bases align to TRBD2. Germline lookup yields CDR1 SGHRS and CDR2 YFSETQ. Unmatched junction bases numbered 3, after V lost 3 bases and J lost 8 bases. There are 13 residues in the CDR3. The CDR3 sequence: CASSSAGAGELFF. The CDR3 DNA reads as TGCGCCAGCAGCTCAGCGGGAGCGGGGGAGCTGTTTTTT.

This clonotype was counted many times. J is TRBJ2-2 and V is TRBV6-5; TRBD1 might be the D (6 bases). Germline V gene lookup returns CDR1 MNHEY and CDR2 SVGAGI. The CDR3 consists of 15 residues. V was shortened by 0 bases and J by 6 bases, with 11 bases between the two germline ends. For the CDR3, the DNA is TGTGCCAGCAGTTACTCGGGCAGGGGATCCGGGGAGCTGTTTTTT. It is translated as CASSYSGRGSGELFF.

This clonotype was detected many times. The J gene is TRBJ2-5, the V gene TRBV12-3 or TRBV12-4, with a possible D match to TRBD2 (6 bases). V gave up 5 bases and J gave up 4 bases, with 17 bases separating them. The CDR3 consists of 15 residues. This chain's CDR3 is CASSIGGAVGETQYF. The CDR3 nucleotides are TGTGCCAGCAGTATCGGCGGGGCGGTAGGAGAGACCCAGTACTTC.

In its sample, this clonotype was seen a few times. The chain employs TRBV3-1 and TRBJ2-3; the D gene is possibly TRBD1 (6 bases). Per germline, CDR1 LGHDT and CDR2 YNNKEL (reference sequence). V was trimmed by 2 bases and J by 2 bases, leaving 8 bases between them. CDR3 length: 14 amino acids. For the CDR3, the DNA is TGTGCCAGCAGCCAACCAGGGGTCACAGATACGCAGTATTTT. It encodes CASSQPGVTDTQYF.

This clonotype was observed a handful of times. This sequence joins TRBV10-2 and TRBJ2-3; D gene ambiguous. Germline loops: CDR1 WSHSY, CDR2 SAAADI. Deletions cut 6 bases from V and 5 bases from J, with 6 bases between. This CDR3 region has 11 residues. The chain's CDR3 is CASRGLDTQYF. As DNA, the CDR3 is TGCGCCAGCAGGGGATTAGATACGCAGTATTTT.

Only a few counts were recorded for this clonotype. The CDR3 protein is CASSITGDTDTQYF. DNA of the CDR3: TGTGCCAGTAGTATAACCGGAGACACAGATACGCAGTATTTT. The rearrangement links TRBV19 to TRBJ2-3; D is ambiguous. The CDR3 is made up of 14 amino acids. Between the trimmed V and J ends, which lost 2 bases and 2 bases, there was a span of 8 bases. Germline assignment: CDR1 LNHDA and CDR2 SQIVND (reference sequence).